This TCR beta chain was profiled in a study of T cells in Graves' hyperthyroidism and ophthalmopathy. Study findings and constraints: A median around 6 months before onset, the model predicted ophthalmopathy. Among thyroid clonotypes expanded above 0.001, most also appeared in blood. Researchers report that a 13 V-J model separated ophthalmopathy from stable hyperthyroidism.

There are 15 residues in the CDR3. Germline V lookup: CDR1 SNHLY, CDR2 FYNNEI. The V end lost 8 bases, the J end lost 2 bases, and 17 bases lay between the germline ends. From RNA transcripts, TCR beta CDR3 regions were amplified. HTBI primers were employed in a first-round RT-PCR of the TCR CDR3. TCRdb processed the multiplex PCR reads anew with MiXCR; each CDR3 protein has one entry. Seen here are about 350,000 distinct CDR3 sequences, about 15% observed once, and the top ten hold about 22%. Patients counted as stable if ophthalmopathy did not develop within 18 months. This clonotype showed up many times. The antigen remains undetermined.

J is TRBJ2-3 and V is TRBV2, with a possible D match to TRBD2 (5 bases). The sequenced sample consisted of blood. The sequence derives from a woman in her 30s with Graves' hyperthyroidism. As DNA, the CDR3 is TGTGCCAGCGCGCAGCGGTTAGCATTCACAGATACGCAGTATTTT. Its protein product is CASAQRLAFTDTQYF.